This passage covers 17 T cell receptor beta chains from one sample sequenced in a study of T cell responses to AZD1222 COVID-19 vaccine. The table came from immunoSEQ multiplex PCR; TCRdb's copy has only in-frame clones and leaves some out. The sample has roughly 70,000 clones, more than 75% seen once. The input for sequencing was peripheral blood, taken 28 days after the second dose of the MenACWY control vaccine. The source of these receptors is an adult who received the MenACWY meningococcal vaccine as a control.

CDR3 in amino acids: CASSLGGSNTGELFF. The DNA for the CDR3 is TGTGCCAGCAGCTTAGGAGGGAGCAACACCGGGGAGCTGTTTTTT. The chain couples TRBV11-3 to TRBJ2-2; D possibly corresponds to TRBD2 (5 bases). The germline V and J ends were trimmed by 1 base and 2 bases, with 8 bases remaining between them. This CDR3 is 15 amino acids long. The germline V gene has CDR1 SGHNT and CDR2 YENEEA.

CDR3 sequence reads: CASSPPQGVNEKLFF. CDR3 bases: TGTGCCAGCTCACCACCGCAGGGAGTTAATGAAAAACTGTTTTTT. The chain recombines TRBV18 with TRBJ1-4; the D gene is possibly TRBD1 (5 bases). Germline loops: CDR1 KGHSH, CDR2 LQKENI. V gave up 0 bases and J gave up 4 bases, with 9 bases separating them. The CDR3 spans 15 residues.

The chain joins TRBV21-1 to TRBJ2-3; no DNA check was done on the table's D call, TRBD2. TRBV21-1 is a listed pseudogene. The CDR3 loop spans 19 amino acids. For the CDR3, the DNA is TGTGCCAGCAGCAAACACGAGACTAGCGGGGGGGAAATCACAGATACGCAGTATTTT. Its translation: CASSKHETSGGEITDTQYF.

V gene TRBV7-2 combines with J gene TRBJ1-4; D uncertain. Germline V gene lookup returns CDR1 SGHTA and CDR2 FQGNSA. This CDR3 contains 13 residues. Deletions cut 5 bases from V and 8 bases from J, with 12 bases between. The CDR3 region is CASSVKAWEKLFF. The CDR3 nucleotides read TGTGCCAGCAGCGTAAAGGCCTGGGAAAAACTGTTTTTT.

This chain connects TRBV6-5 to TRBJ1-5; no firm D call. The V end was cut by 8 bases, the J end by 5 bases, with 10 bases between. CDR1 MNHEY and CDR2 SVGAGI come from the germline V gene. CDR3 length: 12 amino acids. The CDR3 sequence: CASGSPYQPQHF. In DNA, the CDR3 is TGTGCCAGCGGGTCACCATATCAGCCCCAGCATTTT.

The chain employs TRBV7-2 and TRBJ1-3; D uncertain. The V gene lost 5 bases and the J gene lost 4 bases, with 9 bases spanning the gap. CDR1 and CDR2 (germline): SGHTA, FQGNSA. This CDR3 has 13 amino acids. The CDR3 here is CASSTNGGNTIYF. In DNA, the CDR3 is TGTGCCAGCAGCACAAACGGGGGAAACACCATATATTTT.

The rearrangement links TRBV6-5 to TRBJ1-2, with 8 bases that match TRBD1. The V segment lost 4 bases and the J segment 2 bases; nucleotides outside the gene matches: 3. CDR1 and CDR2 (germline): MNHEY, SVGAGI. The length of the CDR3 is 14 residues. This CDR3 reads CASSLAGGNYGYTF. The CDR3 coding sequence is TGTGCCAGCAGTTTAGCAGGGGGCAACTATGGCTACACCTTC.

The table lists this clone with a count of one. The genes are TRBV20-1 and TRBJ2-7; unclear D gene. This CDR3 is 11 amino acids long. The ends were cut back, 6 bases at V and 2 bases at J, with 8 bases in the middle. Germline V gene sequence: CDR1 DFQATT, CDR2 SNEGSKA (reference sequence). The CDR3 here is CSASKTYEQYF. The DNA for the CDR3 is TGCAGTGCCTCAAAAACCTACGAGCAGTACTTC.

This sequence joins TRBV9 and TRBJ1-6; weak D call: TRBD1 (6 bases). Germline lookup yields CDR1 SGDLS and CDR2 YYNGEE. V was cut by 4 bases and J by 5 bases, with 16 bases left in between. This CDR3 spans 16 amino acids. The CDR3 region has the DNA TGTGCCAGCAGCACATCACAGGGTCTTAATAATTCACCCCTCCACTTT. Translating it yields CASSTSQGLNNSPLHF.

This chain links TRBV28 with TRBJ2-1, with TRBD2 identical over 10 bases. In germline, CDR1 is MDHEN, CDR2 SYDVKM. CDR3 length equals 16 residues. The V gene end was trimmed by 3 bases and the J gene end by 5 bases; junction bases not matched to a gene: 7. This CDR3 is CASSFSSGRRNNEQFF. In DNA, the CDR3 is TGTGCCAGCAGTTTTTCTAGCGGGAGACGTAACAATGAGCAGTTCTTC.

The CDR3, as DNA: TGCGCCAGCAGTGAGGGACTAGCGGGAGAATACGAGCAGTACTTC. Its protein product is CASSEGLAGEYEQYF. This chain uses TRBV10-1 with TRBJ2-7; TRBD2 aligns across 13 bases. The CDR3 runs 15 residues. Germline V lookup: CDR1 WNHNN, CDR2 SYGVQD (reference sequence). Trimming cost V 2 bases and J 4 bases; bases outside gene matches: 2.

This rearrangement joins TRBV7-2 to TRBJ2-3; 8 nucleotides agree with TRBD1. The CDR3 consists of 17 residues. Germline V gene data show CDR1 as SGHTA and CDR2 as FQGNSA. Trimming removed 5 bases from V and 0 bases from J; junction bases left unmatched: 10. Here the CDR3 DNA reads TGTGCCAGCAGCGCCAACGACAGGGGTGGTAGCACAGATACGCAGTATTTT. Its translation is CASSANDRGGSTDTQYF.

The chain links TRBV5-4 to TRBJ1-2; D unclear. The germline V gene has CDR1 SGHNT and CDR2 YYREEE (reference sequence). This CDR3 is 13 amino acids long. V dropped 3 bases and J dropped 0 bases, with 6 bases sitting between them. The CDR3 loop is CASSSPPNYGYTF. As DNA, the CDR3 is TGTGCCAGCAGCTCCCCGCCTAACTATGGCTACACCTTC.

A single count supports this clone. J is TRBJ2-6 and V is TRBV4-3, with 8 bases identical to TRBD2. CDR1 is LGHNA, CDR2 YSLEER, per germline. There are 16 residues in the CDR3. J gave up 4 bases and V 4 bases, and 6 bases lay outside the gene matches. CDR3 residues: CASSLGRGRGANVLTF. The CDR3 DNA reads TGCGCCAGCAGCCTCGGGAGGGGTCGGGGGGCCAACGTCCTGACTTTC.

This clone was seen a single time. The J gene is TRBJ2-5, the V gene TRBV20-1; the D gene is possibly TRBD1 (5 bases). The ends were cut back, 3 bases at V and 5 bases at J, with 7 bases in the middle. Germline V lookup: CDR1 DFQATT, CDR2 SNEGSKA (reference sequence). The CDR3 length is 11 residues. As DNA, the CDR3 is TGCAGTGCTAGTCCAGGGGAGACCCAGTACTTC. It specifies CSASPGETQYF.

The rearrangement joins TRBV19 to TRBJ1-6, with D hard to call. The CDR3 is 14 residues long. CDR1 and CDR2 from the germline V gene are LNHDA and SQIVND (reference sequence). V lost 6 bases to trimming and J lost 4 bases, with 10 bases between them. The CDR3 sequence is CASSQAAYNSPLHF. Here the CDR3 DNA reads TGTGCCAGTAGCCAGGCGGCGTATAATTCACCCCTCCACTTT.

This chain links TRBV19 with TRBJ2-7; D gene unclear. From germline, CDR1 is LNHDA and CDR2 SQIVND (reference sequence). Trimming pared 5 bases from V and 0 bases from J, leaving 17 bases between. This CDR3 has 16 amino acids. CDR3 sequence: CASSHPWTGLSYEQYF. The CDR3 nucleotides are TGTGCCAGTAGTCATCCCTGGACGGGTCTCTCCTACGAGCAGTACTTC.